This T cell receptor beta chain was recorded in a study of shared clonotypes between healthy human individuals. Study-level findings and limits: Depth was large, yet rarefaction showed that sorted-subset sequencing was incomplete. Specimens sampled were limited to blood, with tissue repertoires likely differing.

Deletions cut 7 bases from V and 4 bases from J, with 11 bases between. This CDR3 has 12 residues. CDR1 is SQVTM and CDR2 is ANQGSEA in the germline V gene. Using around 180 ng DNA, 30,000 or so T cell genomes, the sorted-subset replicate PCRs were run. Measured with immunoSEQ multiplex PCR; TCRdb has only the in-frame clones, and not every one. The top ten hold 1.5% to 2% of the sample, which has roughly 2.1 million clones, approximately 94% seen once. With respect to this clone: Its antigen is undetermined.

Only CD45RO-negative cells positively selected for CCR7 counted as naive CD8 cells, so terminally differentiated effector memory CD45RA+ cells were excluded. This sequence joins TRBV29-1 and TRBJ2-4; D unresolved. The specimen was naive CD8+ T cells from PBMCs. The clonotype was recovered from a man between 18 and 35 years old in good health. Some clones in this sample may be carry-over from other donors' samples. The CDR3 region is CSAVGQKNIQYF. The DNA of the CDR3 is TGCAGCGCTGTGGGCCAGAAAAACATTCAGTACTTC.